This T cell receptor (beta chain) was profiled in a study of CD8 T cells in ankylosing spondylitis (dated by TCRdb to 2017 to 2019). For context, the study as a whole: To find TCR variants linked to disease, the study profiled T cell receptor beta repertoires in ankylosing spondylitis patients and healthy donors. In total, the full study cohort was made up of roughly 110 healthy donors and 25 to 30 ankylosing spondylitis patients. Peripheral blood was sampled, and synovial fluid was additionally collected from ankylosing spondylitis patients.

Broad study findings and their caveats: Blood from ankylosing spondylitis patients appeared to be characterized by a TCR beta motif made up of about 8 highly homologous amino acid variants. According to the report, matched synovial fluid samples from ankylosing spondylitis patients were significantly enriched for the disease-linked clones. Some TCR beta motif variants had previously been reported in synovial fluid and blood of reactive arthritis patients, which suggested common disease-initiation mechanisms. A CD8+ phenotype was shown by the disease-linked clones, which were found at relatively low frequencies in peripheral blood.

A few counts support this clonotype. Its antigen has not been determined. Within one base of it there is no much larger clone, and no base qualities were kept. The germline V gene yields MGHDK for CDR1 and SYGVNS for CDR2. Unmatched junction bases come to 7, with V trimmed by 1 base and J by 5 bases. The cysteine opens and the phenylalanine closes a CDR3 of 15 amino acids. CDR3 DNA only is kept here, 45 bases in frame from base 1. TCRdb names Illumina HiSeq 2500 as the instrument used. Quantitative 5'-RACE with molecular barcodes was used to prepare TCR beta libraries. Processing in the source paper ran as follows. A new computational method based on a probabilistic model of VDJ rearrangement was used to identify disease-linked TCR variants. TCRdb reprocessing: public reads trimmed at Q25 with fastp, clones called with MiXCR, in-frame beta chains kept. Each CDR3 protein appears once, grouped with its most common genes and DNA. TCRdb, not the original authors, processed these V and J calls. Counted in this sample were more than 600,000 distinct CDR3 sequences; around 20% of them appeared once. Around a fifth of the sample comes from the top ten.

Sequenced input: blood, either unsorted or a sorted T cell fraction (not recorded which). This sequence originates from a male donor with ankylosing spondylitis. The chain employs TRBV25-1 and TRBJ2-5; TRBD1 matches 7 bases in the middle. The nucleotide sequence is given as TGTGCCAGCAGTGAATGGGTAGGGGGCCACGAGACCCAGTACTTC. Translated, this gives CASSEWVGGHETQYF.